Sequencing of this TCR beta chain was carried out in a study of blood T cell repertoires in COVID-19. In the study overall: Samples of COVID-19 (acute and convalescent) were obtained from the United States, Italy and Spain.

Germline assignment: CDR1 SGHNT and CDR2 YYREEE (reference sequence). The CDR3 loop spans 19 amino acids. With 2 bases removed from V and 0 bases from J, the gap between germline ends came to 20 bases. Sequencing used immunoSEQ multiplex PCR; TCRdb keeps in-frame clones, though not all of them. Among fewer than 500,000 clones listed, more than 80% were seen once. This clonotype was obtained from a woman in her twenties or thirties with active or convalescent COVID-19. The V and J genes are TRBV5-4 and TRBJ1-4, with a tentative D call TRBD1 (6 bases). Source material: peripheral blood. CDR3 loop: CASSFRSTGSGATNEKLFF. The DNA for the CDR3 is TGTGCCAGCAGCTTTCGGTCCACAGGGTCTGGAGCAACTAATGAAAAACTGTTTTTT.